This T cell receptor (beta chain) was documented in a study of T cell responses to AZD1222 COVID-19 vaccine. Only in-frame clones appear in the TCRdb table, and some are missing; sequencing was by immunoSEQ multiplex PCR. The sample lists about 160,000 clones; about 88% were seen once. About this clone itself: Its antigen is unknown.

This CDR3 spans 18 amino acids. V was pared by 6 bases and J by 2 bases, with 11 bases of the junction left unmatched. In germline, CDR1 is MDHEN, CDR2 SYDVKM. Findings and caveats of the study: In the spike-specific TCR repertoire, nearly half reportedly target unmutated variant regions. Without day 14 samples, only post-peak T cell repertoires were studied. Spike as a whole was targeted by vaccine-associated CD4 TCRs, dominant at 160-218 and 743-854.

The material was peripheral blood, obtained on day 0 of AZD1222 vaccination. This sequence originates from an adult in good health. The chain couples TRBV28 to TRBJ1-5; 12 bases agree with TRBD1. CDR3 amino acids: CASRLGTGGLLGNQPQHF. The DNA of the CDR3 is TGTGCCAGCAGACTTGGGACAGGGGGCCTTTTGGGCAATCAGCCCCAGCATTTT.